The sequence of this T cell receptor beta chain was determined in a study of cytomegalovirus exposure and HLA in healthy donors. Study overall: As an earlier analysis found, about 179 million T cells yielded fewer than 130 million unique TCR beta sequences. General study results and limits: Immune exposure information comprised only CMV serostatus. Association with HLA alleles at 0.05 false discovery rate was found for 17,000 or so TCR beta sequences in a later analysis. Previously analyzed data showed that most TCR beta V segments were productive at a frequency of about 87% or about 30%.

PCR amplification relied on 60 Vbeta primers (plus 13 Jbeta primers). Assay used: immunoSEQ multiplex PCR; TCRdb lists only in-frame clones, some missing. Found here are 170,000 or so clones, roughly 84% of them singletons; the top ten hold 0.38%. About this clone itself: The antigen remains undetermined.

The clonotype comes from a boy aged 2 to 10 in good health and CMV-seronegative. Sequencing was performed on PBMCs.

The CDR3, as DNA: TGTGCCAGCAGCTTAGATCCGGGGGGGAACTATGGCTACACCTTC. Protein: CASSLDPGGNYGYTF. The V call is TRBV11-2, the J call TRBJ1-2; D perhaps matches TRBD1 (5 bases). The V and J ends lost 0 bases and 2 bases respectively, with 10 bases between them. Germline CDR1 reads SGHAT; CDR2 reads FQNNGV. This CDR3 comprises 15 residues. The full variable domain, completed using reference TRBV11-2 and TRBJ1-2, is EAGVAQSPRYKIIEKRQSVAFWCNPISGHATLYWYQQILGQGPKLLIQFQNNGVVDDSQLPKDRFSAERLKGVDSTLKIQPAKLEDSAVYLCASSLDPGGNYGYTFGSGTRLTVV.